The source of this TCR beta chain is a study of beta chain features in type 1 diabetes. Study-wide context: Summed over all samples, the examined sorted cells came to 100 million to 130 million. Whole-study findings and limits: Shorter templates may be favored by PCR, equally so in patients and controls. Type 1 diabetes patients had TCRB CDR3s that were shorter (moderately but significantly so) in all four CD4+ subsets.

Germline V gene sequence: CDR1 SGHRS, CDR2 YFSETQ. CDR3 length equals 14 residues. Trimming took 5 bases from V and 3 from J; bases not matched to a gene: 8. Sequenced material consisted of expressed TCRB transcripts (all of the isolated RNA was reverse transcribed). Sequencing was performed with immunoSEQ multiplex PCR; in TCRdb, only in-frame clones are kept and a portion is missing. The table lists 550,000 to 850,000 clones, 13% of them singletons. Note on this clone: As yet, its antigen is unknown.

CD45RO/CCR7/CD25/CD127/CD95/CD27 sorting isolated CD4+ naive, central memory, regulatory and stem cell-like memory cells. Material: naive CD4+ T cells from blood. The sequence derives from a man aged 18 to 29 with type 1 diabetes. The V gene is TRBV5-1, the J gene TRBJ2-7, with 7 positions matching TRBD1. CDR3 residues: CASSPRGNGYEQYF. CDR3 DNA sequence: TGCGCCAGCAGTCCCAGGGGGAATGGCTACGAGCAGTACTTC.